This entry concerns a single T cell receptor beta chain. Its target antigen remains unknown. Per-nucleotide qualities are absent, and no much larger clonotype sits a single base away. For sequencing of the TCRbeta CDR3 region, genomic DNA was extracted from the sorted cells. The immunoSEQ Assay was used for sequencing of TCRbeta CDR3 regions. TCRdb mirrors the immuneACCESS table, restricted to in-frame sequences. Some clones are absent from its copies; in checked studies, under half trace to an unresolved V gene, and the reason for the others is unknown. The sample table records around 47,000 clones; more than 85% of these occur just once. Jointly, the top ten make up 14% of the sample. Counted from cysteine to phenylalanine, this CDR3 has 16 amino acids. Only the CDR3 DNA stays, 48 bases, in frame from base 1. Between the V and J ends, shortened by 2 bases and 1 base respectively, the junction contains 15 bases. Sequences KGHSH (CDR1) and LQKENI (CDR2) are obtained from the germline V gene.

Patients with autoimmune disease history or receiving systemic immunosuppression were excluded from the trial. Peripheral blood for TCR sequencing was drawn from every dose cohort at baseline, at cycle 4 day 1 and at cycle 7 day 1. The samples were drawn from a first-in-human, open-label, multicenter phase I dose-escalation trial of ivuxolimab. Adults with locally advanced or metastatic melanoma, renal cell carcinoma, hepatocellular carcinoma or head and neck squamous cell carcinoma were enrolled in the trial. Before TCR sequencing, CD4+ and CD8+ T cells were separately sorted from peripheral blood. The source of the sample is a study of OX40 agonist ivuxolimab in advanced cancers. Turning to the overall study: Ivuxolimab, which targeted the costimulatory receptor OX40 (CD134), was an agonistic, fully human IgG2 monoclonal antibody. Of the 50 or so patients in dose escalation, about 20 had hepatocellular carcinoma, some 15 had melanoma, 9 had renal cell carcinoma and 9 had head and neck cancer. Prior anti-PD-1, anti-PD-L1 or anti-CTLA-4 therapy was permitted, and 30% to 50% of dose-escalation patients had received checkpoint inhibitors. Partial responses occurred in three dose-escalation patients, of whom one had hepatocellular carcinoma and two had cutaneous melanoma. The point of sequencing TCRbeta in the periphery was to test whether ivuxolimab changed TCR sequence diversity and drove clonal T-cell expansion. Intravenous ivuxolimab was administered to patients every 2 weeks at six dose levels: 0.01, 0.1, 0.3, 1.5, 3 and 10 mg/kg. The paper describes the monotherapy dose-escalation part (N = 52 patients) of the phase I trial of ivuxolimab. A male proportion of approximately 83% and a mean age of around 60 years, ranging from roughly 20 to 80, were recorded for the dose-escalation cohort.

Paper-wide results and their limitations: The antigen specificity of the clonally expanded peripheral T cells was not determined. After ivuxolimab, more expanded clones were found on average in CD8+ T cells than in CD4+ T cells. In the 0.1-3.0 mg/kg groups, partial responders were among the patients with the lowest normalized peripheral clonal expansion, particularly in CD8+ T cells. At doses of 0.1 to 3.0 mg/kg, clonal expansion of both CD4+ and CD8+ blood T cells was observed from baseline to week 6. Low levels of normalized T-cell clonal expansion were also seen in some nonresponding patients.

The clonotype comes from an adult with an advanced solid tumor such as melanoma, head and neck, liver or kidney cancer. The chain is assembled from TRBV18 and TRBJ2-7; TRBD1 is a weak D gene call, 6 bases matching. Here the sequenced sample was CD4+ or CD8+ T cells sorted from blood, taken in a trial of the OX40 agonist ivuxolimab. CDR3 loop: CASSPTGLRLSYEQYF. The DNA sequence follows: TGTGCCAGCTCACCAACAGGGCTTAGACTTTCCTACGAGCAGTACTTC.